These 10 T cell receptor beta chains were sequenced from one sample in a study of blood T cells in healthy people across ages. Primers used in a second PCR of roughly 7 to 11 cycles were a sample-barcoded 5' primer and a J-beta primer mix. TCRdb processed the 5' RACE reads anew with MiXCR; each CDR3 protein has one entry. The sample includes fewer than 2,000,000 distinct CDR3 sequences, roughly 32% of them seen just once. Sequenced: blood. The source is a woman in her twenties or thirties in good health.

This rearrangement joins TRBV12-3 or TRBV12-4 to TRBJ2-1; D is unresolved. Trimming left V 5 bases short and J 9 bases short, with 17 bases between. CDR3 size: 14 residues. For the CDR3, the DNA is TGTGCCAGCAGTCCTACCCGGAGTAGCAGTGAGCAGTTCTTC. It translates to CASSPTRSSSEQFF.

This clonotype was recorded a few times. The genes are TRBV6-1 and TRBJ2-7; TRBD1 aligns across 7 bases. The junction had 9 bases not matched to a gene; V was cut back by 1 base and J by 3 bases. The CDR3 loop spans 16 amino acids. Per the germline V gene, CDR1 is MNHNS and CDR2 is SASEGT. The DNA of the CDR3 is TGTGCCAGCAGTGAAGGCCCAGCAGGGGGTATCTACGAGCAGTACTTC. Translating gives CASSEGPAGGIYEQYF.

This chain joins TRBV13 and TRBJ1-1, with D unresolved. V gave up 1 base and J gave up 0 bases, with 9 bases separating them. The CDR3 has 15 residues. Germline values: CDR1 PRHDT, CDR2 FYEKMQ (reference sequence). In DNA form, the CDR3 reads TGTGCCAGCAGCTTAGTGGTCACGGTGAACACTGAAGCTTTCTTT. It translates to CASSLVVTVNTEAFF.

The J gene is TRBJ1-2, the V gene TRBV27, with D unresolved. Trimming took 6 bases from V and 7 from J, leaving 33 bases between them. Germline V gene lookup returns CDR1 MNHEY and CDR2 SMNVEV (reference sequence). This CDR3 contains 19 residues. In DNA form, the CDR3 reads TGTGCCAGCAGCCCTGCCATGGTTCCAGGACGATTCCATCATGTTGGCTACACCTTC. It is translated as CASSPAMVPGRFHHVGYTF.

The V gene is TRBV9, the J gene TRBJ2-7, with 9 bases that match TRBD2. V dropped 7 bases and J dropped 2; count of bases not matched to a gene: 13. The CDR3 spans 16 residues. Germline assignment: CDR1 SGDLS and CDR2 YYNGEE. The CDR3 sequence is CASGPRGSGGTYEQYF. The CDR3 DNA sequence: TGTGCCAGCGGCCCTAGAGGTAGCGGGGGTACCTACGAGCAGTACTTC.

The chain carries TRBV27 and TRBJ1-5; D gene uncertain. The germline CDR1 and CDR2 sequences are MNHEY and SMNVEV (reference sequence). The CDR3 runs to 13 residues. V was trimmed by 11 bases and J by 3 bases, leaving 14 bases between them. In nucleotides, the CDR3 is TGTGCCGTAGGCGGACGGATCAATCAGCCCCAGCATTTT. Encoded protein: CAVGGRINQPQHF.

The chain combines TRBV6-2 or TRBV6-3 with TRBJ1-1; the D is unclear. From germline, CDR1 is MNHEY and CDR2 SVGEGT. The germline V and J ends were trimmed by 0 bases and 0 bases, with 11 bases remaining between them. There are 16 residues in the CDR3. The CDR3 region is CASSYSMTSLNTEAFF. CDR3 coding DNA: TGTGCCAGCAGTTACTCAATGACATCGTTGAACACTGAAGCTTTCTTT.

V is TRBV5-1 and J is TRBJ1-5; tentatively, D is TRBD1 (5 bases). Per germline, CDR1 SGHRS and CDR2 YFSETQ. Trimming took off 4 bases at V and 7 bases at J, with 18 bases between the two ends. The length of the CDR3 is 15 residues. The chain's CDR3 is CASSPGIGGSQPQHF. The CDR3 DNA sequence: TGCGCCAGCAGCCCGGGGATCGGGGGGAGCCAGCCCCAGCATTTT.

This clonotype appeared a few times. This chain joins TRBV6-6 and TRBJ1-5; 8 nucleotides agree with TRBD1. Germline CDR1 and CDR2: MNHNY and SVGAGI (reference sequence). This CDR3 has 16 residues. V dropped 6 bases and J dropped 6; count of bases not matched to a gene: 13. CDR3 region: CASRTTTGAPIQPQHF. In DNA, the CDR3 is TGTGCCAGCAGAACTACGACAGGGGCTCCAATTCAGCCCCAGCATTTT.

This clonotype was counted only a few times. The chain uses TRBV11-2 and TRBJ2-7; TRBD1 matches 7 bases. Looked up from germline, CDR1 is SGHAT and CDR2 is FQNNGV. This CDR3 is 15 amino acids long. With V trimmed by 1 base and J by 2 bases, 5 bases remained unmatched. The CDR3 sequence is CASSLVVGTAYEQYF. Here the CDR3 DNA reads TGTGCCAGCAGCTTAGTCGTCGGGACAGCCTACGAGCAGTACTTC. Using reference TRBV11-2 and TRBJ2-7 for the parts outside the CDR3, the full variable domain is EAGVAQSPRYKIIEKRQSVAFWCNPISGHATLYWYQQILGQGPKLLIQFQNNGVVDDSQLPKDRFSAERLKGVDSTLKIQPAKLEDSAVYLCASSLVVGTAYEQYFGPGTRLTVT.